This TCR beta chain was observed in a study of cytomegalovirus exposure and HLA in healthy donors. Findings and limits, study-wide: The Asian-associated ancestry cluster reportedly had fewer N-insertions than the approximately 650-donor mean in a later analysis.

With 60 Vbeta and 13 Jbeta primers, the PCR was carried out. Only in-frame clones appear in the TCRdb table, and some are missing; sequencing was by immunoSEQ multiplex PCR. In the table there are 90,000 to 120,000 clones, around 69% of which are singletons. The CDR3 is 13 residues long. Looked up from germline, CDR1 is SEHNR and CDR2 is FQNEAQ (reference sequence). V was clipped by 7 bases and J by 11 bases, with 20 bases between them. About this clone: What it recognizes is unknown.

The specimen was PBMCs. The V gene is TRBV7-9, the J gene TRBJ1-1; D is unclear. The TCR was taken from a man younger than 30 in good health and CMV-seronegative. Here the CDR3 reads CASTHRERLRAFF. CDR3 DNA sequence: TGTGCCAGCACACACCGGGAGCGCCTGCGGGCTTTCTTT.